This T cell receptor beta chain is drawn from a study of blood T cell repertoires in COVID-19. Study overall: Specimens from acute and convalescent COVID-19 originated in the United States, Italy and Spain.

In its sample, this clone was seen once. Assay used: immunoSEQ multiplex PCR; TCRdb lists only in-frame clones, some missing. In the table there are more than 85,000 clones, 84% of which are singletons. What was sequenced was peripheral blood. This TCR derives from a woman aged 50 to 60 with acute or convalescent COVID-19.

The CDR3 sequence is CAWSTERLSPLHF. Here the CDR3 DNA reads TGTGCCTGGAGTACGGAGCGGTTATCACCCCTCCACTTT. This chain connects TRBV30 to TRBJ1-6; D is undetermined. The CDR3 totals 13 residues. The germline V and J ends were trimmed by 2 bases and 10 bases, with 12 bases remaining between them. Germline assignment: CDR1 GTSNPN and CDR2 SVGIG (reference sequence).